The 15 T cell receptor beta chains below come from one sample, sequenced in a study of shared clonotypes between healthy human individuals. Libraries were prepared by immunoSEQ multiplex PCR; TCRdb keeps only in-frame clonotypes and omits some of them. The sample holds 400,000 to 550,000 clones, around 79% seen once. Sequencing was done on a sample of PBMCs. These receptors all stem from a woman aged 40 to 49 in good health. Some clones in this sample may be carry-over from other donors' samples.

The chain has TRBV7-2 and TRBJ2-7; D gene unclear. V dropped 4 bases and J dropped 1 base, with 8 bases sitting between them. CDR1 is SGHTA and CDR2 is FQGNSA in the germline V gene. CDR3 length: 13 residues. CDR3 loop: CASSYIGSYEQYF. The CDR3 region has the DNA TGTGCCAGCAGCTATATAGGGTCCTACGAGCAGTACTTC.

The chain's CDR3 is CASSPGPAGLAGGSTYNEQFF. The CDR3, as DNA: TGTGCCAGCAGCCCGGGCCCGGCGGGACTAGCGGGAGGTTCAACCTACAATGAGCAGTTCTTC. This chain links TRBV7-8 with TRBJ2-1; 15 bases align to TRBD2. The CDR3 runs 21 residues. Looked up from germline, CDR1 is SGHVS and CDR2 is FQNEAQ. V shed 5 bases, J shed 2 bases, and the junction held 16 bases outside the gene matches.

This clone was seen a handful of times. The rearrangement joins TRBV19 to TRBJ2-5; D gene uncertain. The CDR3 is 13 residues long. Germline CDR1 is LNHDA and CDR2 is SQIVND (reference sequence). Trimming cost V 3 bases and J 4 bases, with 9 bases left between them. In DNA, the CDR3 is TGTGCCAGTAGTATTGGGGATTCAGAGACCCAGTACTTC. Amino acid sequence: CASSIGDSETQYF. Together with reference TRBV19 and TRBJ2-5, the CDR3 gives the full variable domain: DGGITQSPKYLFRKEGQNVTLSCEQNLNHDAMYWYRQDPGQGLRLIYYSQIVNDFQKGDIAEGYSVSREKKESFPLTVTSAQKNPTAFYLCASSIGDSETQYFGPGTRLLVL.

The chain has TRBV4-3 and TRBJ2-7; 15 bases match TRBD2. J lost 1 base, V lost 1 base, and 5 bases had no gene match. Germline lookup yields CDR1 LGHNA and CDR2 YSLEER. The CDR3 runs to 18 residues. CDR3 region: CASSQGGLAGGPSYEQYF. The CDR3 nucleotides read TGCGCCAGCAGCCAAGGTGGACTAGCGGGAGGGCCGTCCTACGAGCAGTACTTC.

The rearrangement links TRBV5-8 to TRBJ2-1, with a tentative D call TRBD1 (5 bases). With 1 base removed from V and 1 base from J, the gap between germline ends came to 6 bases. CDR3 size: 14 residues. Germline loops: CDR1 SGHTS, CDR2 YDEGEE. The CDR3 sequence is CASSLKGSYNEQFF. The CDR3 DNA reads as TGTGCCAGCAGCTTGAAGGGGTCCTACAATGAGCAGTTCTTC.

The gene calls are TRBV5-1 and TRBJ2-5, with TRBD2 matching over 15 bases. In germline, CDR1 is SGHRS, CDR2 YFSETQ. The CDR3 is 16 amino acids. With 3 bases clipped from V and 5 bases from J, the junction kept 5 bases outside the gene matches. The DNA of the CDR3 is TGCGCCAGCAGCTCCGGACTAGCGGGAGGGTTGGAGACCCAGTACTTC. Protein product: CASSSGLAGGLETQYF.

The genes are TRBV6-6 and TRBJ2-4; maybe TRBD2 (6 bases). Per the germline V gene, CDR1 is MNHNY and CDR2 is SVGAGI (reference sequence). This CDR3 has 15 residues. Trimming cost V 7 bases and J 0 bases, with 13 bases left between them. Here the CDR3 DNA reads TGTGCCAGCACCCCCACGGGGGTAGCCAAAAACATTCAGTACTTC. Translating it yields CASTPTGVAKNIQYF.

J is TRBJ2-7 and V is TRBV5-4; TRBD1 might be the D (5 bases). From germline, CDR1 is SGHNT and CDR2 YYREEE (reference sequence). The V end was cut by 0 bases, the J end by 3 bases, with 10 bases between. The CDR3 is 14 residues long. The CDR3 nucleotides read TGTGCCAGCAGCTTGGCAGGGCCTATCTACGAGCAGTACTTC. This translates into CASSLAGPIYEQYF.

This clone appeared many times. The rearrangement joins TRBV10-3 to TRBJ1-1, with TRBD1 matching 7 bases. Germline trimming cut 3 bases from V and 1 base from J; bases unmatched to any gene: 2. In germline, CDR1 is ENHRY, CDR2 SYGVKD. CDR3 length: 14 amino acids. Here the CDR3 DNA reads TGTGCCATCAGTGATAAGGGGGCGAACACTGAAGCTTTCTTT. The encoded protein is CAISDKGANTEAFF.

The V call is TRBV28, the J call TRBJ1-2; D is uncertain. Between the trimmed V and J ends, which lost 5 bases and 5 bases, there was a span of 9 bases. CDR1 and CDR2 (germline): MDHEN, SYDVKM. The CDR3 contains 12 residues. Here the CDR3 DNA reads TGTGCCAGCAGTAACTACAGATATGGCTACACCTTC. Its protein is CASSNYRYGYTF.

The V and J genes are TRBV2 and TRBJ1-3; 8 nucleotides line up with TRBD1. Germline trimming cut 4 bases from V and 4 bases from J; bases unmatched to any gene: 3. The germline CDR1 and CDR2 sequences are SNHLY and FYNNEI. The CDR3 is 14 residues long. The CDR3 DNA is TGTGCCAGCAGTGTACAGGGGGGAGGAAACACCATATATTTT. Protein sequence: CASSVQGGGNTIYF.

The CDR3 DNA reads as TGTGCCAGCATGGGATCAGGGTTCCCTTCCAATGAGCAGTTCTTC. Protein: CASMGSGFPSNEQFF. The gene calls are TRBV28 and TRBJ2-1; TRBD1 might be the D (5 bases). CDR1 is MDHEN and CDR2 is SYDVKM in the germline V gene. Trimming left V 7 bases short and J 6 bases short, with 19 bases between. The CDR3 is 15 residues long. Supplemented by reference TRBV28 and TRBJ2-1, the full variable domain reads DVKVTQSSRYLVKRTGEKVFLECVQDMDHENMFWYRQDPGLGLRLIYFSYDVKMKEKGDIPEGYSVSREKKERFSLILESASTNQTSMYLCASMGSGFPSNEQFFGPGTRLTVL.

The chain links TRBV13 to TRBJ2-2; 8 bases match TRBD1. The CDR3 covers 15 residues. V shed 5 bases, J shed 2 bases, and the junction held 4 bases outside the gene matches. Germline CDR1 is PRHDT and CDR2 is FYEKMQ (reference sequence). This CDR3 reads CASSTGQANTGELFF. The DNA for the CDR3 is TGTGCCAGCAGCACGGGACAGGCAAACACCGGGGAGCTGTTTTTT.

Concerning this clone: This sequence is one base from a far larger clone and is likely a read error. The same CDR3 can be traced to other DNA sequences in this sample. The V and J genes are TRBV1 and TRBJ1-1; the DNA was not compared with TRBD1, the D call given in the table. TRBV1 is shown as a pseudogene. The CDR3 runs 15 residues. The CDR3 reads CTSSQEDRENTEAFF. In DNA form, the CDR3 reads TGCACCAGCAGCCAAGAAGACAGGGAGAACACTGAAGCTTTCTTC.

The chain links TRBV18 to TRBJ2-4; 9 bases agree with TRBD1. The germline gives CDR1 KGHSH, CDR2 LQKENI. J was trimmed by 3 bases and V by 2 bases; bases with no gene match: 5. The CDR3 covers 16 residues. This chain's CDR3 is CASSPRDRDNKNIQYF. The CDR3, as DNA: TGTGCCAGCTCACCAAGGGACAGGGATAACAAAAACATTCAGTACTTC.